These T cell receptor beta chains were read from a single sample in a study of molecular identifiers for immune sequencing clone quantification. TCRdb fed the PCR reads into MiXCR, producing one record per CDR3 protein. The sample yields tens of thousands of distinct CDR3 sequences, just over 35% seen once. What was sequenced was naive CD8+ T cells from blood, with Jurkat cell RNA spiked in. These receptor sequences come from a human donor in good health. Some libraries in this study had Jurkat cell RNA spiked in. Each CDR3 is given with its conserved first and last residue. D genes are given only for firm matches.

J gene: TRBJ2-1
D gene: TRBD2
V gene: TRBV6-2/TRBV6-3
CDR3 protein: CASSLLAGGRNEQFF

J gene: TRBJ2-5
D gene: .
V gene: TRBV27
CDR3 protein: CASSSLQGGVRFWTQYF

J gene: TRBJ1-6
D gene: .
V gene: TRBV14
CDR3 protein: CASSQVGNSPLHF

J gene: TRBJ2-3
D gene: .
V gene: TRBV18
CDR3 protein: CASSPTVGAHTDTQYF

J gene: TRBJ2-7
D gene: .
V gene: TRBV28
CDR3 protein: CASSYPVGSSYEQYF

J gene: TRBJ2-5
D gene: TRBD1
V gene: TRBV6-2/TRBV6-3
CDR3 protein: CASSLRGLETQYF

J gene: TRBJ2-3
D gene: TRBD2
V gene: TRBV5-1
CDR3 protein: CASSLVVAGGPITDTQYF

J gene: TRBJ2-1
D gene: .
V gene: TRBV20-1
CDR3 protein: CSARAPLFDEQFF

J gene: TRBJ2-3
D gene: .
V gene: TRBV4-1
CDR3 protein: CASSQLRFEPGDTQYF

J gene: TRBJ2-7
D gene: .
V gene: TRBV2
CDR3 protein: CASSEYKAYEQYF

J gene: TRBJ2-5
D gene: TRBD2
V gene: TRBV4-2
CDR3 protein: CACSQDITSGQETQYF

J gene: TRBJ1-5
D gene: .
V gene: TRBV7-2
CDR3 protein: CASSLDGPWGSQPQHF

J gene: TRBJ1-2
D gene: TRBD1
V gene: TRBV28
CDR3 protein: CASSTRQGIYGYTF

J gene: TRBJ2-7
D gene: .
V gene: TRBV4-2
CDR3 protein: CASSQAGAGEQYF

J gene: TRBJ2-5
D gene: .
V gene: TRBV27
CDR3 protein: CASSPLAGIQETQYF

J gene: TRBJ2-5
D gene: .
V gene: TRBV28
CDR3 protein: CASSPDPPETQYF

J gene: TRBJ2-6
D gene: TRBD2
V gene: TRBV7-6
CDR3 protein: CASSSDYETSGRARDSGANVLTF

J gene: TRBJ2-2
D gene: TRBD2
V gene: TRBV6-2/TRBV6-3
CDR3 protein: CASSYSTSGETGELFF

J gene: TRBJ2-7
D gene: TRBD1
V gene: TRBV12-3/TRBV12-4
CDR3 protein: CASSSQPRDRGKYEQYF

J gene: TRBJ1-5
D gene: TRBD1
V gene: TRBV5-1
CDR3 protein: CASSFYPGGHQPQHF

J gene: .
D gene: .
V gene: TRBV20-1
CDR3 protein: CSAPGTAELFF

J gene: TRBJ2-2
D gene: .
V gene: TRBV13
CDR3 protein: CASSSRGPGNTGELFF

J gene: TRBJ2-7
D gene: .
V gene: TRBV6-1
CDR3 protein: CASSEGIGAGRYEQYF

J gene: TRBJ2-6
D gene: TRBD2
V gene: TRBV5-1
CDR3 protein: CASSYEPGLAYSGANVLTF

J gene: TRBJ2-1
D gene: .
V gene: TRBV13
CDR3 protein: CASSLGFTSSYNEQFF

J gene: TRBJ2-3
D gene: .
V gene: TRBV14
CDR3 protein: CASSQKVQGPSTDTQYF

J gene: TRBJ1-3
D gene: .
V gene: TRBV7-2
CDR3 protein: CASSPFSVGGLGNTIYF

J gene: TRBJ1-5
D gene: .
V gene: TRBV12-3/TRBV12-4
CDR3 protein: CASTGSNQPQHF

J gene: TRBJ2-5
D gene: .
V gene: TRBV7-9
CDR3 protein: CASSVGQIGTQYF

J gene: TRBJ2-1
D gene: .
V gene: TRBV11-2
CDR3 protein: CASSLEFSNEQFF

J gene: TRBJ1-2
D gene: .
V gene: TRBV6-6
CDR3 protein: CASSYSTPYYGYTF

J gene: TRBJ2-2
D gene: .
V gene: TRBV7-9
CDR3 protein: CALRRPNTGELFF

J gene: TRBJ1-5
D gene: .
V gene: TRBV28
CDR3 protein: CASSLGRPNQPQHF

J gene: TRBJ1-5
D gene: .
V gene: TRBV7-2
CDR3 protein: CASSLGAGSNQPQHF

J gene: TRBJ2-5
D gene: .
V gene: TRBV28
CDR3 protein: CASNRGAETQYF

J gene: TRBJ1-1
D gene: .
V gene: TRBV20-1
CDR3 protein: CSAPRGGEAFF

J gene: TRBJ2-5
D gene: TRBD2
V gene: TRBV9
CDR3 protein: CASSAEGLAKETQYF

J gene: TRBJ2-3
D gene: .
V gene: TRBV28
CDR3 protein: CASSLLLNKQGTPAPDTQYF

J gene: TRBJ2-4
D gene: .
V gene: TRBV9
CDR3 protein: CASSVDRDPRSLKNIQYF

J gene: TRBJ2-7
D gene: TRBD2
V gene: TRBV4-1
CDR3 protein: CASSQDQLAALTGQYF

J gene: TRBJ2-4
D gene: TRBD2
V gene: TRBV12-3/TRBV12-4
CDR3 protein: CASSLEVLASGSGTKNIQYF

J gene: TRBJ2-3
D gene: .
V gene: TRBV27
CDR3 protein: CASSPTGPSPDTQYF

J gene: TRBJ2-7
D gene: TRBD2
V gene: TRBV28
CDR3 protein: CASSLTSGRRGYEQYF

J gene: TRBJ1-5
D gene: TRBD1
V gene: TRBV6-2/TRBV6-3
CDR3 protein: CASTDRMNQPQHF

J gene: TRBJ2-3
D gene: .
V gene: TRBV13
CDR3 protein: CASSSPLSGSTDTQYF

J gene: TRBJ2-7
D gene: TRBD1
V gene: TRBV19
CDR3 protein: CASSSGTGIYEQYF

J gene: TRBJ2-3
D gene: TRBD2
V gene: TRBV28
CDR3 protein: CASSPASGVGTQYF

J gene: TRBJ2-3
D gene: .
V gene: TRBV15
CDR3 protein: CATSSTGSDTQYF

J gene: TRBJ2-7
D gene: TRBD2
V gene: TRBV5-3
CDR3 protein: CASSQGLATHEQYF

J gene: TRBJ2-7
D gene: TRBD2
V gene: TRBV28
CDR3 protein: CASRTQREGPYEQYF

J gene: TRBJ2-5
D gene: .
V gene: TRBV6-6
CDR3 protein: CASSAGRETQYF

J gene: TRBJ2-2
D gene: .
V gene: TRBV21-1
CDR3 protein: CASIPLPGELFF

J gene: TRBJ1-5
D gene: .
V gene: TRBV7-9
CDR3 protein: CASSLSGVNSNQPQHF

J gene: TRBJ2-3
D gene: .
V gene: TRBV5-4
CDR3 protein: CASSYTESTDTQYF